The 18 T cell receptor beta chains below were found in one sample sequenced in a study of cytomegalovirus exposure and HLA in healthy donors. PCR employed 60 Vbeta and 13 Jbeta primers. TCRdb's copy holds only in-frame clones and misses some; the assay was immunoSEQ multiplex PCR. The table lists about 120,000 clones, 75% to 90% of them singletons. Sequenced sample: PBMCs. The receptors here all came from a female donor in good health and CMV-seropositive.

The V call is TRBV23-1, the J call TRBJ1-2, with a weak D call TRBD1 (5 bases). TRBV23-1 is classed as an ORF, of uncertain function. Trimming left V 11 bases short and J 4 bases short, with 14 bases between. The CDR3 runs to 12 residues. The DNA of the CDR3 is TGCGCCGGTCCTATTGGGGCCTATGGCTACACCTTC. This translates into CAGPIGAYGYTF.

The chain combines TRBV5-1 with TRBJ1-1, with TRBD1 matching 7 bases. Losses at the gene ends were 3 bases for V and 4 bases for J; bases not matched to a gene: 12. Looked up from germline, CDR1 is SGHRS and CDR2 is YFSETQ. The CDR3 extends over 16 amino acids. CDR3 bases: TGCGCCAGCAGCTACGACAGGGTGGGAGAAGGCACTGAAGCTTTCTTT. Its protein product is CASSYDRVGEGTEAFF.

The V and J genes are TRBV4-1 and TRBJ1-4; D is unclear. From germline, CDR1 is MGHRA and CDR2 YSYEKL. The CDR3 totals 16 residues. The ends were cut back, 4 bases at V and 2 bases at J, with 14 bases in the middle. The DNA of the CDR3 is TGCGCCAGCAGCCTCTTAGGTAGCAGTACTAATGAAAAACTGTTTTTT. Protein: CASSLLGSSTNEKLFF.

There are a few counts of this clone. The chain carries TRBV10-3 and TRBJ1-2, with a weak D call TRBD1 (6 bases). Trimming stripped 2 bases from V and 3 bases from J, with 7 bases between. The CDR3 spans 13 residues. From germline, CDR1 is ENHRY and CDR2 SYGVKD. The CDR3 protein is CAISEGQYYGYTF. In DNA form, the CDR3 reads TGTGCCATCAGTGAGGGACAGTACTATGGCTACACCTTC.

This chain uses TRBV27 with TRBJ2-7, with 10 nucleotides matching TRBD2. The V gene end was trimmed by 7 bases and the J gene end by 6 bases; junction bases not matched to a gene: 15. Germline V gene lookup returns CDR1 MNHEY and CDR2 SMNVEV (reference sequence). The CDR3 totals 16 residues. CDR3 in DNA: TGTGCCAGCAAGACAGCGGGGGGGATAACGTCCGGCGAGCAGTACTTC. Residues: CASKTAGGITSGEQYF.

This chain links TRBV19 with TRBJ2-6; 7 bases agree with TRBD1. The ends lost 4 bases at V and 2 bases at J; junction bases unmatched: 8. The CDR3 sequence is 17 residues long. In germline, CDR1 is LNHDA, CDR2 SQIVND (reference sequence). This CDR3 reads CASSTSVRGPGANVLTF. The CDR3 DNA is TGTGCCAGTAGTACCTCCGTTAGGGGGCCTGGGGCCAACGTCCTGACTTTC.

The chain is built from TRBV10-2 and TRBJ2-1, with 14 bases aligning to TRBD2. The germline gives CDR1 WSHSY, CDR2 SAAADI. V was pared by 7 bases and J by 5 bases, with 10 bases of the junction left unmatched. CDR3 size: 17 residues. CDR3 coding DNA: TGCGCCAGCAAGGGACTAGCGGGGGTCCTGACCAACAATGAGCAGTTCTTC. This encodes CASKGLAGVLTNNEQFF.

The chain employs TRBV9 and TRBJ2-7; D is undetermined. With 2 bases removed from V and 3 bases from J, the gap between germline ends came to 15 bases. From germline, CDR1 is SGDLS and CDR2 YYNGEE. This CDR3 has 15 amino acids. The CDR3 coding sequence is TGTGCCAGCAGCGTCATGAGCACCGCGGACTACGAGCAGTACTTC. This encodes CASSVMSTADYEQYF.

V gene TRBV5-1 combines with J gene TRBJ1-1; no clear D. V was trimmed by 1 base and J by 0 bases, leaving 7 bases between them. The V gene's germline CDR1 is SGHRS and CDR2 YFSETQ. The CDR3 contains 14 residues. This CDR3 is CASSLTRMNTEAFF. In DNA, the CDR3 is TGCGCCAGCAGCTTGACCAGGATGAACACTGAAGCTTTCTTT.

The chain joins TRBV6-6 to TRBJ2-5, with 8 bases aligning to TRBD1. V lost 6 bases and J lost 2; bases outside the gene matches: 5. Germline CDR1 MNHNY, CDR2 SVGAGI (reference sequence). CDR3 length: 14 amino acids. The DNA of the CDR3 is TGTGCCAGCAGCCAACAGGGGGATCAAGAGACCCAGTACTTC. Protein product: CASSQQGDQETQYF.

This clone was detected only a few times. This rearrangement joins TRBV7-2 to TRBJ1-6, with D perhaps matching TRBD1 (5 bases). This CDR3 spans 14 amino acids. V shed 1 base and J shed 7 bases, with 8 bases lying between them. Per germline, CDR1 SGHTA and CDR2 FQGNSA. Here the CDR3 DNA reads TGTGCCAGCAGCTTAGGACAGTCGAATTCACCCCTCCACTTT. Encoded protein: CASSLGQSNSPLHF. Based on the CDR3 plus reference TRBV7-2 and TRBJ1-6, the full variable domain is GAGVSQSPSNKVTEKGKDVELRCDPISGHTALYWYRQSLGQGLEFLIYFQGNSAPDKSGLPSDRFSAERTGGSVSTLTIQRTQQEDSAVYLCASSLGQSNSPLHFGNGTRLTVT.

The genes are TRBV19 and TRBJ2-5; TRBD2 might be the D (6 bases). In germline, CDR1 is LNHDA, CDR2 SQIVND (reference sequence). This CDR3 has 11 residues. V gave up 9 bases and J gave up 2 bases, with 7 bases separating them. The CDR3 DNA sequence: TGTGCCAGCGGAGGGCAAGAGACCCAGTACTTC. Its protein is CASGGQETQYF. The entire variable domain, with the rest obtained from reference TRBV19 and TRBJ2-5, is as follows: DGGITQSPKYLFRKEGQNVTLSCEQNLNHDAMYWYRQDPGQGLRLIYYSQIVNDFQKGDIAEGYSVSREKKESFPLTVTSAQKNPTAFYLCASGGQETQYFGPGTRLLVL.

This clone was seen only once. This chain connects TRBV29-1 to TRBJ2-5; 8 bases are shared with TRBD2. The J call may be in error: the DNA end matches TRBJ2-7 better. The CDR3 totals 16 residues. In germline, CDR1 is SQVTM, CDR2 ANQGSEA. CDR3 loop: CSVAGGGRQGSYEQYF. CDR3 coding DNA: TGCAGCGTTGCGGGGGGGGGACGCCAGGGATCCTACGAGCAGTACTTC.

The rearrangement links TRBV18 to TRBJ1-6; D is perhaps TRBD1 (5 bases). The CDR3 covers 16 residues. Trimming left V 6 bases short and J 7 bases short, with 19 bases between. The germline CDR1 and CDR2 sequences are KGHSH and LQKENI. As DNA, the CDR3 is TGTGCCAGCTCTCCCCTGAGCGGGACCGGAAATTCACCCCTCCACTTT. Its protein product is CASSPLSGTGNSPLHF.

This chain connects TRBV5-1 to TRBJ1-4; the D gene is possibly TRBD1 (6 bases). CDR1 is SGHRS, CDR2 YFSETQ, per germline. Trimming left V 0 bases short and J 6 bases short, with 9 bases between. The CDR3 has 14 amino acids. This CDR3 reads CASSLGGGDEKLFF. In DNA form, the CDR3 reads TGCGCCAGCAGCTTGGGTGGGGGCGATGAAAAACTGTTTTTT.

The CDR3 loop reads CASSLEPSGGRTDTQYF. The CDR3 bases are TGCGCCAGCAGCTTGGAGCCTAGCGGGGGGCGCACAGATACGCAGTATTTT. This chain joins TRBV5-1 and TRBJ2-3; 11 nucleotides match TRBD2. The CDR3 covers 17 residues. Per the germline V gene, CDR1 is SGHRS and CDR2 is YFSETQ. Germline trimming cut 0 bases from V and 1 base from J; bases unmatched to any gene: 4.

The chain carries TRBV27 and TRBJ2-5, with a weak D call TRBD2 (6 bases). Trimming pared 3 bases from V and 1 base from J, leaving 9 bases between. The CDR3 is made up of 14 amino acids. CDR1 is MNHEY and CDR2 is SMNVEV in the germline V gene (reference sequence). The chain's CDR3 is CASSFGDSQETQYF. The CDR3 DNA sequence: TGTGCCAGCAGTTTTGGGGACTCCCAAGAGACCCAGTACTTC.

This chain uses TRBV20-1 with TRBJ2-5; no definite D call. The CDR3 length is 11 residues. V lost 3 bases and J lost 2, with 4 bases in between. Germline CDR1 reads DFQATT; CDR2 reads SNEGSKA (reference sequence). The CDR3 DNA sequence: TGCAGTGCTAGGCAGCAAGAGACCCAGTACTTC. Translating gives CSARQQETQYF.